The T cell receptor (beta chain) described here comes from a study of T-cell reconstitution after alpha-beta-depleted transplantation in children. Whole-study results and caveats: Newly produced T cells mostly accounted for T-cell counts and diversity one year post-transplant. Alpha-beta T cells about two months after transplant reportedly derived from several hundred expanded graft clones.

Researchers prepared the TCRbeta library using unique molecular identifiers, the study reports. TCRdb processed the PCR reads anew with MiXCR; each CDR3 protein has one entry. The sample lists about 130,000 distinct CDR3 sequences, about 9.6% seen once, with about 24% in the top ten. The CDR3 sequence is 13 residues long. The germline CDR1 and CDR2 sequences are SGHVS and FQNEAQ. With 5 bases removed from V and 12 bases from J, the gap between germline ends came to 17 bases. Notes on this clonotype: Antigen specificity is unknown.

This specimen consisted of PBMCs, mostly from graft donor cells, obtained 180 days after TCRalphabeta/CD19-depleted stem cell transplant. The TCR was taken from a girl under two years old who had a stem cell transplant for combined immunodeficiency, so the T cells may come from the graft donor. The chain couples TRBV7-8 to TRBJ2-1, with D uncertain. In DNA, the CDR3 is TGTGCCAGCAGCCCCCGGGCATTTTGGTGGCAGTTCTTC. It specifies CASSPRAFWWQFF.